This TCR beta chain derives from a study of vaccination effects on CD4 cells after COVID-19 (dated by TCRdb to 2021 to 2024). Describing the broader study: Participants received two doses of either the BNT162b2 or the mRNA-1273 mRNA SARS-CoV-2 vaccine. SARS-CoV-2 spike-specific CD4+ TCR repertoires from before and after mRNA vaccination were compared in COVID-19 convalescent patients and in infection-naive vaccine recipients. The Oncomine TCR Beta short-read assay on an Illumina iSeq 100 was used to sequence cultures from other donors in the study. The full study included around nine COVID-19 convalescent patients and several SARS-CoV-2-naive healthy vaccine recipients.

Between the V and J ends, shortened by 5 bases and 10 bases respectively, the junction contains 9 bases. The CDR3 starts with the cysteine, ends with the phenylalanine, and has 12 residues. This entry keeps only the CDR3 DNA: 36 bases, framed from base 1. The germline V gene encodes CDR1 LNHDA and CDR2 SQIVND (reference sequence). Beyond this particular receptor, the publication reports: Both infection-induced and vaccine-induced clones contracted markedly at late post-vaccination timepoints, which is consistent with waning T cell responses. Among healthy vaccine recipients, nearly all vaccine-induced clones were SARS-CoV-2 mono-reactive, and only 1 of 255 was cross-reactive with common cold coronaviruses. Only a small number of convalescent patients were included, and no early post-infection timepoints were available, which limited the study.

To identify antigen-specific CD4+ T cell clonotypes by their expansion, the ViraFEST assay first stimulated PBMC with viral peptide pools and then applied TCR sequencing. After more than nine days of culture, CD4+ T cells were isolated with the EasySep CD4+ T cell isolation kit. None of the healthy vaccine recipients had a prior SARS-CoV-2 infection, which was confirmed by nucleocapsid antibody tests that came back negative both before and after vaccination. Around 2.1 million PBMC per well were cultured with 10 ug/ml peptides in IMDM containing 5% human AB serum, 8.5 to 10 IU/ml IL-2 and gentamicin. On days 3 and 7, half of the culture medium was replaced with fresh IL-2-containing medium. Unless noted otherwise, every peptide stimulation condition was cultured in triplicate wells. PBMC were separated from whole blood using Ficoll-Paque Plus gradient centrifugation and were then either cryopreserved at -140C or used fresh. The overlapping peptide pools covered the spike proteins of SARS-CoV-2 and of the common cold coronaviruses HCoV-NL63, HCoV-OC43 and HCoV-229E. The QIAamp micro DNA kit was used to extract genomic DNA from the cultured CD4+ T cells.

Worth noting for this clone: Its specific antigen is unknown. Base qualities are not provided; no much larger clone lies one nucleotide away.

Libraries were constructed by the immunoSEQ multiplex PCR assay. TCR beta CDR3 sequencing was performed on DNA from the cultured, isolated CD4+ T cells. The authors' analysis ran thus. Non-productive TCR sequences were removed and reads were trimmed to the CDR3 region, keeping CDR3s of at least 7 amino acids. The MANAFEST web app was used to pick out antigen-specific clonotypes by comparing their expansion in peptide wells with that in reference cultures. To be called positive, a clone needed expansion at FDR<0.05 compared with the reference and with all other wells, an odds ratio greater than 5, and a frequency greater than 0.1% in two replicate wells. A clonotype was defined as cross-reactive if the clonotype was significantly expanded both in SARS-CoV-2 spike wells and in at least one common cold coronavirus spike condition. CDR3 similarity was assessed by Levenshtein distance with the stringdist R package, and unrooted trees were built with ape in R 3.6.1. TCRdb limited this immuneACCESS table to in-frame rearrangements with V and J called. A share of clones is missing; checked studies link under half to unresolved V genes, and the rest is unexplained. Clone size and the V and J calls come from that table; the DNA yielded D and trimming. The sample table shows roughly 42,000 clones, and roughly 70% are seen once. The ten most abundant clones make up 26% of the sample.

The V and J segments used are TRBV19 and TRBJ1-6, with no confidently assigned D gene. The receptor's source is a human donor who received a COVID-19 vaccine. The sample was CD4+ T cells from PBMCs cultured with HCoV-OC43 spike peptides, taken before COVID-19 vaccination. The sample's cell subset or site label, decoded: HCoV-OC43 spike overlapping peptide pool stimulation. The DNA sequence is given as TGTGCCAGTAGTTCGGAGAACTCACCCCTCCACTTT. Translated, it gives CASSSENSPLHF.